The source of this T cell receptor beta chain is a study of shared clonotypes between healthy human individuals. This clone was observed a handful of times. TCRdb's table, derived via immunoSEQ multiplex PCR, lists solely in-frame clones and lacks some. The sample carries roughly 700,000 clones, about 74% recorded once. Sample: memory CD4+ T cells sorted from blood. Subset noted: CD45RA-negative fraction. The clonotype was recovered from a woman under 40 in good health.

The chain's CDR3 is CASSKRCGFVSYTF. CDR3 nucleotide sequence: TGTGCCAGCAGCAAAAGGTGTGGCTTCGTAAGCTACACCTTC. This chain connects TRBV21-1 to TRBJ1-2. TRBV21-1 has pseudogene status. This CDR3 spans 14 amino acids.